This entry lists 12 T cell receptor beta chains sequenced from one sample in a study of shared clonotypes between healthy human individuals. CD45RO-negative CD8 cells positively selected for CCR7 made up the naive population, which excluded terminally differentiated effector memory CD45RA+ cells. Repertoires were generated with immunoSEQ multiplex PCR, while TCRdb's copy carries only in-frame clones and drops some. The sample includes around 600,000 clones, roughly 95% seen only once; the top ten take over 0.095%. Sequenced sample: naive CD8+ T cells sorted from blood. The receptors here all came from a woman in her twenties or thirties in good health.

The genes are TRBV7-6 and TRBJ1-1; the match to TRBD1 covers 7 bases. J gave up 3 bases and V 5 bases, and 9 bases lay outside the gene matches. Germline CDR1 and CDR2: SGHVS and FNYEAQ. There are 15 residues in the CDR3. The CDR3 coding sequence is TGTGCCAGCAGCAAAACCGACAGGGTCCACACTGAAGCTTTCTTT. It is translated as CASSKTDRVHTEAFF.

The CDR3 loop reads CASSVVRDTQYF. CDR3 bases: TGTGCCAGCAGTGTTGTCAGAGATACGCAGTATTTT. V gene TRBV2 combines with J gene TRBJ2-3; D is unresolved. V gave up 4 bases and J gave up 5 bases, with 7 bases separating them. The CDR3 has 12 amino acids. CDR1 SNHLY and CDR2 FYNNEI come from the germline V gene.

V usage is TRBV27 and J usage is TRBJ2-1; TRBD1 is a possible D gene (6 bases). The CDR3 length is 14 residues. Germline CDR1 and CDR2: MNHEY and SMNVEV (reference sequence). Trimming pared 2 bases from V and 5 bases from J, leaving 10 bases between. CDR3 residues: CASSLRTENNEQFF. CDR3 bases: TGTGCCAGCAGTTTACGGACAGAGAACAATGAGCAGTTCTTC.

The chain has TRBV7-6 and TRBJ2-3; D possibly uses TRBD1 or TRBD2 (5 bases each). Per the germline V gene, CDR1 is SGHVS and CDR2 is FNYEAQ. Deletions cut 0 bases from V and 1 base from J, with 11 bases between. This CDR3 spans 16 amino acids. The DNA for the CDR3 is TGTGCCAGCAGCTTAGCTATTAGAGGGGGCACAGATACGCAGTATTTT. It is translated as CASSLAIRGGTDTQYF.

This rearrangement joins TRBV5-4 to TRBJ2-7; 7 bases are a match to TRBD2. Germline V CDR1 and CDR2: SGHNT, YYREEE (reference sequence). CDR3 length equals 12 residues. J gave up 3 bases and V 7 bases, and 4 bases lay outside the gene matches. The CDR3 DNA reads as TGTGCCAGCGGGGAGGGAAGCTACGAGCAGTACTTC. Translation: CASGEGSYEQYF.

The chain carries TRBV5-6 and TRBJ2-7, with a weak D call TRBD2 (5 bases). Trimming took off 2 bases at V and 3 bases at J, with 18 bases between the two ends. Per the germline V gene, CDR1 is SGHDT and CDR2 is YYEEEE. The CDR3 runs 16 residues. The CDR3 protein is CASSFGSAGDVYEQYF. CDR3 nucleotides: TGTGCCAGCAGCTTCGGGTCGGCGGGCGATGTCTACGAGCAGTACTTC.

Written as DNA, the CDR3 is TGTGCCTGGAGTGTCGCGGGGCCGGGGCCCCAGCATTTT. Translating it yields CAWSVAGPGPQHF. The chain employs TRBV30 and TRBJ1-5; tentatively, D is TRBD1 (5 bases). V gave up 0 bases and J gave up 9 bases, with 12 bases separating them. This CDR3 is built from 13 residues. The V gene's germline CDR1 is GTSNPN and CDR2 SVGIG (reference sequence).

The chain links TRBV2 to TRBJ2-1; TRBD2 matches 10 bases. The V segment lost 7 bases and the J segment 5 bases; nucleotides outside the gene matches: 8. Germline lookup yields CDR1 SNHLY and CDR2 FYNNEI. This CDR3 contains 15 residues. The CDR3 DNA reads TGTGCCAGCATGTCCGGGACTAGCGTCGACAATGAGCAGTTCTTC. Translated, it gives CASMSGTSVDNEQFF.

This clone appeared once. The chain uses TRBV9 and TRBJ2-2, with D hard to call. Trimming left V 5 bases short and J 5 bases short, with 10 bases between. CDR1 and CDR2 from the germline V gene are SGDLS and YYNGEE. The CDR3 is 13 amino acids. The CDR3 protein is CASRDDWTGELFF. The CDR3 nucleotides read TGTGCCAGCAGAGATGACTGGACCGGGGAGCTGTTTTTT.

This chain joins TRBV13 and TRBJ2-7, with 10 bases matching TRBD2. Germline trimming cut 7 bases from V and 6 bases from J; bases unmatched to any gene: 6. CDR1 is PRHDT and CDR2 is FYEKMQ in the germline V gene (reference sequence). The CDR3 loop spans 13 amino acids. CDR3 DNA: TGTGCCAGCATCTCTAGCGGGAGTGGCGAGCAGTACTTC. Protein sequence: CASISSGSGEQYF.

This clone was counted once. The chain links TRBV2 to TRBJ2-5, with TRBD2 matching over 7 bases. J was trimmed by 6 bases and V by 5 bases; bases with no gene match: 9. The CDR3 is 14 residues long. The germline V gene has CDR1 SNHLY and CDR2 FYNNEI. The CDR3 region has the DNA TGTGCCAGCAGTTTACCGGGGGGTAGACAGACCCAGTACTTC. Translated, it gives CASSLPGGRQTQYF.

V is TRBV28 and J is TRBJ1-1, with D unresolved. In germline, CDR1 is MDHEN, CDR2 SYDVKM. The CDR3 consists of 14 residues. With 5 bases removed from V and 0 bases from J, the gap between germline ends came to 10 bases. The CDR3 sequence is CASSEKFMNTEAFF. CDR3 nucleotide sequence: TGTGCCAGCAGTGAAAAATTTATGAACACTGAAGCTTTCTTT. The full variable domain, with the rest looked up from reference TRBV28 and TRBJ1-1, is DVKVTQSSRYLVKRTGEKVFLECVQDMDHENMFWYRQDPGLGLRLIYFSYDVKMKEKGDIPEGYSVSREKKERFSLILESASTNQTSMYLCASSEKFMNTEAFFGQGTRLTVV.